This T cell receptor beta chain was identified in a study of CD8 T cells in Susac syndrome. Whole-study context: The Susac syndrome patients that were sequenced included 5 or 6 with active disease and roughly eight in remission. General observations from the study: The study's TCR sequencing and HLA analysis covered a relatively small number of individuals, and the study acknowledged this.

Diagnostic criteria for definite or probable disease, in their recently defined form, were met by the patients with Susac syndrome. RNA in amounts of roughly 0.45 to 1 ug was reverse transcribed with random hexamers. TCRdb used MiXCR to reprocess the immunoSEQ multiplex PCR reads, holding one entry per CDR3 protein. The sample has some 130,000 distinct CDR3 sequences; approximately 95% are singletons. Concerning this clonotype itself: Its antigen is undetermined.

The CDR3 is 15 residues long. With 4 bases clipped from V and 7 bases from J, the junction kept 11 bases outside the gene matches. The sequencing input was CD8+ T cells from PBMCs. The chain has TRBV12-3 or TRBV12-4 and TRBJ1-1; 8 bases are a match to TRBD1. The receptor was derived from a human donor with Susac syndrome. In nucleotides, the CDR3 is TGTGCCAGCAGTTCCTGCCCGCAGGGGGCGTGTGAAGCTTTCTTT. Amino acid sequence: CASSSCPQGACEAFF.